This T cell receptor beta chain was profiled in a study of CD8+ T cells in alopecia areata. Investigators isolated RNA and reverse transcribed it into cDNA to act as the sequencing template. Assay used: immunoSEQ multiplex PCR; TCRdb lists only in-frame clones, some missing. The sample contains around 300,000 clones, 60% of which appear only once. Stated treatment: oral pan-JAK inhibitor, 5-10 mg twice daily. The TCR was taken from a human donor with alopecia areata. The input for sequencing was CD4+ T cells sorted from blood, taken at roughly week 53, from a patient treated with tofacitinib.

Here the CDR3 reads CATRGLAGGLETQYF. CDR3 coding DNA: TGTGCCACCCGGGGGCTAGCGGGGGGGCTGGAGACCCAGTACTTC. The genes are TRBV6-5 and TRBJ2-5; the match to TRBD2 covers 12 bases. After removal of 10 bases from V and 5 bases from J, the junction contained 11 bases not matched to a gene. The CDR3 loop spans 15 amino acids. Looked up from germline, CDR1 is MNHEY and CDR2 is SVGAGI.